The clone carrying this T cell receptor beta chain was recorded at least ten times. The data were obtained in a study of T-cell reconstitution after alpha-beta-depleted transplantation in children. Preparation of the TCRbeta library was carried out with unique molecular identifiers. TCRdb re-called the PCR reads through MiXCR, storing one row per CDR3 protein. The sample has 75,000 to 100,000 distinct CDR3 sequences, 6.5% to 8.5% seen once; the top ten hold approximately 7%. The CDR3 loop spans 18 amino acids. Germline V CDR1 and CDR2: SGHAT, FQNNGV. With 0 bases removed from V and 0 bases from J, the gap between germline ends came to 15 bases.

The TCR was taken from a human donor who donated a stem cell graft to a child with congenital amegakaryocytic thrombocytopenia. The chain carries TRBV11-2 and TRBJ1-5, with D possibly TRBD1 on 5 matching bases. Sequenced material: PBMCs from the stem cell graft donor, taken from the stem cell graft. This CDR3 is CASSLDGWQGYSNQPQHF. In nucleotides, the CDR3 is TGTGCCAGCAGCTTAGATGGTTGGCAGGGTTATAGCAATCAGCCCCAGCATTTT.